Shown below are 10 T cell receptor beta chains from a single sample sequenced in a study of blood T cell repertoires in COVID-19 (TCRdb year 2020). The library relied on the immunoSEQ multiplex PCR assay. Imported from immuneACCESS, the table was reduced by TCRdb to in-frame sequences with V and J called. These copies leave out some clones; in studies compared against another copy, an unresolved V gene accounts for under half, and the cause of the remainder is not known. Here the sample has some 62,000 clones; roughly four fifths occur a single time. The ten largest clonotypes hold roughly 5% of the sample. Sequencing was performed on peripheral blood. These receptors were collected from a human donor in a cohort sampled during active COVID-19.

This clone was observed once. J is TRBJ1-1 and V is TRBV19; D is perhaps TRBD1 (5 bases). V shed 6 bases and J shed 4 bases, with 18 bases lying between them. This CDR3 comprises 15 residues. Per germline, CDR1 LNHDA and CDR2 SQIVND (reference sequence). The CDR3 coding sequence is TGTGCCAGTAGCCGATCCCAGGGATGGGGCACTGAAGCTTTCTTT. Translating gives CASSRSQGWGTEAFF.

The chain has TRBV28 and TRBJ1-4, with 8 bases that match TRBD1. Germline values: CDR1 MDHEN, CDR2 SYDVKM. There are 13 residues in the CDR3. V shed 1 base and J 11 bases; nucleotides not matched to a gene: 3. Here the CDR3 DNA reads TGTGCCAGCAGTTTATCAGGGGGCGGCAAACTGTTTTTT. Translating gives CASSLSGGGKLFF.

This chain uses TRBV12-3 or TRBV12-4 with TRBJ1-1; unclear D gene. The CDR3 contains 12 residues. Trimming shortened V by 2 bases and J by 5 bases, and 6 bases separated the two germline ends. The CDR3 loop is CASSLQLTEAFF. The CDR3 coding sequence is TGTGCCAGCAGTTTACAGTTAACTGAAGCTTTCTTT.

CDR3 in DNA: TGTGCCAGCACCGGGTGGCAGGGGGCCGTGGATACGCAGTATTTT. Protein product: CASTGWQGAVDTQYF. This chain connects TRBV6-5 to TRBJ2-3, with TRBD1 identical over 8 bases. CDR1 is MNHEY, CDR2 SVGAGI, per germline. This CDR3 contains 15 residues. J gave up 6 bases and V 7 bases, and 12 bases lay outside the gene matches.

The CDR3 loop reads CASSEGRGYGYTF. CDR3 in DNA: TGTGCCAGCAGTGAAGGTCGGGGCTATGGCTACACCTTC. This chain connects TRBV6-1 to TRBJ1-2; no definite D call. Germline V gene sequence: CDR1 MNHNS, CDR2 SASEGT. Trimming removed 1 base from V and 4 bases from J, with 7 bases in between. The CDR3 extends over 13 amino acids.

The chain uses TRBV6-4 and TRBJ1-1; D gene uncertain. V gave up 3 bases and J gave up 1 base, with 6 bases separating them. Germline V CDR1 and CDR2: MRHNA, SNTAGT. This CDR3 comprises 13 residues. CDR3 in DNA: TGTGCCAGCAGTGAGCAACAGAACACTGAAGCTTTCTTT. Translation gives CASSEQQNTEAFF.

The chain uses TRBV6-4 and TRBJ2-3, with D possibly TRBD2 on 7 matching bases. V lost 9 bases, J lost 1 base, and 14 bases lay in between. CDR3 length: 14 residues. Per germline, CDR1 MRHNA and CDR2 SNTAGT. The CDR3 sequence: CAREGGLGTDTQYF. The CDR3 coding sequence is TGTGCCAGAGAGGGGGGGCTGGGCACAGATACGCAGTATTTT.

The chain is built from TRBV7-8 and TRBJ2-1; perhaps TRBD2 as D (5 bases). Trimming left V 1 base short and J 5 bases short, with 21 bases between. This CDR3 spans 18 amino acids. Germline CDR1 and CDR2: SGHVS and FQNEAQ. The DNA for the CDR3 is TGTGCCAGCAGCTTAGGAGGTGTCTCTAGCTCGAGCCACAATGAGCAGTTCTTC. It translates to CASSLGGVSSSSHNEQFF. The full variable domain, in which reference TRBV7-8 and TRBJ2-1 provide the parts outside the CDR3, is GAGVSQSPRYKVAKRGQDVALRCDPISGHVSLFWYQQALGQGPEFLTYFQNEAQLDKSGLPSDRFFAERPEGSVSTLKIQRTQQEDSAVYLCASSLGGVSSSSHNEQFFGPGTRLTVL.

The chain recombines TRBV30 with TRBJ1-1; D ambiguous. The CDR3 spans 13 residues. The germline CDR1 and CDR2 sequences are GTSNPN and SVGIG (reference sequence). V was cut by 8 bases and J by 3 bases, with 16 bases left in between. The chain's CDR3 is CALSGAGDTEAFF. In DNA, the CDR3 is TGTGCCCTTTCGGGCGCCGGGGACACTGAAGCTTTCTTT.

The chain joins TRBV5-6 to TRBJ2-4; maybe TRBD1 (8 bases). The germline V gene encodes CDR1 SGHDT and CDR2 YYEEEE. The V end lost 1 base, the J end lost 8 bases, and 13 bases lay between the germline ends. The CDR3 is 14 residues long. The chain's CDR3 is CASSLRQGRDIQYF. DNA for the CDR3: TGTGCCAGCAGCTTGAGACAGGGGAGGGACATTCAGTACTTC.